This is a list of T cell receptor beta chains from one sample in a study of blood T cell repertoires in COVID-19. Assay used: immunoSEQ multiplex PCR; TCRdb lists only in-frame clones, some missing. Of 40,000 to 50,000 clones in the sample, less than 80% were seen once. The sequencing input was peripheral blood. The receptors were sampled from a man between 65 and 85 years old with acute or convalescent COVID-19. Both conserved end residues are part of each CDR3. The D gene is left open where the match is weak. Clone size is not always given. Where it is, it says once, few, many or a class for expanded clones.

V	J	D	size	CDR3	DNA
TRBV10-3	TRBJ1-3	.	.	CATVGLNSGNTIYF	TGTGCCACGGTGGGCCTAAACTCTGGAAACACCATATATTTT
TRBV11-2	TRBJ2-3	TRBD2	.	CASSLVGLAGGGDTQYF	TGTGCCAGCAGCTTAGTCGGACTAGCGGGAGGTGGAGATACGCAGTATTTT
TRBV6-1	TRBJ1-6	.	.	CASSERGADNSPLHF	TGTGCCAGCAGTGAAAGGGGTGCGGATAATTCACCCCTCCACTTT
TRBV19	TRBJ2-1	TRBD2	.	CASSPHSGGSYNEQFF	TGTGCCAGTAGTCCCCATAGCGGGGGGAGTTACAATGAGCAGTTCTTC
TRBV2	TRBJ2-2	TRBD1	.	CASRERTGGTGELFF	TGTGCCAGCAGGGAGAGGACAGGGGGCACCGGGGAGCTGTTTTTT
TRBV3-1/TRBV3-2	TRBJ2-7	.	.	CASSRQRAPSYEQYF	TGTGCCAGCAGCCGACAGCGGGCGCCGTCCTACGAGCAGTACTTC
TRBV28	TRBJ2-7	.	few	CASSSPGGATYEQYF	TGTGCCAGCAGTTCCCCTGGCGGGGCCACCTACGAGCAGTACTTC
TRBV5-1	TRBJ2-7	.	.	CASSEDISYEQYF	TGCGCCAGCAGCGAAGACATTTCCTACGAGCAGTACTTC
TRBV27	TRBJ1-5	TRBD1	few	CATRGTGGSQPQHF	TGTGCCACCCGGGGGACAGGGGGCTCTCAGCCCCAGCATTTT
TRBV5-6	TRBJ2-7	.	once	CASSTLGHYYEQYF	TGTGCCAGCAGCACTCTAGGACACTACTACGAGCAGTACTTC
TRBV4-2	TRBJ1-6	TRBD1	.	CASSLRTGGNSPLHF	TGTGCCAGCAGCCTCCGGACAGGGGGCAATTCACCCCTCCACTTT
TRBV19	TRBJ2-2	TRBD2	.	CASRTLGRGGRSGELFF	TGTGCCAGCCGCACCCTGGGGCGGGGGGGCCGGAGCGGGGAGCTGTTTTTT
TRBV7-9	TRBJ1-1	.	.	CASSRGQNTEAFF	TGTGCCAGCAGCCGGGGACAGAACACTGAAGCTTTCTTT
TRBV13	TRBJ1-1	.	.	CASSLGPGYGTEAFF	TGTGCCAGCAGCTTAGGCCCGGGGTACGGCACTGAAGCTTTCTTT
TRBV4-2	TRBJ2-2	TRBD2	.	CASSQGGLGFSGELFF	TGTGCCAGCAGCCAAGGTGGACTAGGTTTTTCCGGGGAGCTGTTTTTT
TRBV28	TRBJ1-2	.	.	CASEQQGYYGYTF	TGTGCCAGCGAACAACAGGGTTACTATGGCTACACCTTC